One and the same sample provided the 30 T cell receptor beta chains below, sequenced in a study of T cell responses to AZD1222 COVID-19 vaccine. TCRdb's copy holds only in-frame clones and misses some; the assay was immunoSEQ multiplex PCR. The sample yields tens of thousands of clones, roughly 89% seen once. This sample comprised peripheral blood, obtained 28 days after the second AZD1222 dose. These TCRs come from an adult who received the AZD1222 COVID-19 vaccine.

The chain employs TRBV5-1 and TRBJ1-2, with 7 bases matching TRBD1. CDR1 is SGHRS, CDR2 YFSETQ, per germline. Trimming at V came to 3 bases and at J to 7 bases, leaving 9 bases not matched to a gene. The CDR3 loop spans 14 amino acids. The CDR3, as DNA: TGCGCCAGCAGCTCCACCTTACAGGGGACTGGCTACACCTTC. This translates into CASSSTLQGTGYTF.

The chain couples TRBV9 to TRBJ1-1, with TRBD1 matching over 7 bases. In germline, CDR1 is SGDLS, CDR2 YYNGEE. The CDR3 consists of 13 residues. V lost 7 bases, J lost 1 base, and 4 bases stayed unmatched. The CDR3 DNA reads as TGTGCCAGCGGGACAGCCTCGAACACTGAAGCTTTCTTT. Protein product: CASGTASNTEAFF.

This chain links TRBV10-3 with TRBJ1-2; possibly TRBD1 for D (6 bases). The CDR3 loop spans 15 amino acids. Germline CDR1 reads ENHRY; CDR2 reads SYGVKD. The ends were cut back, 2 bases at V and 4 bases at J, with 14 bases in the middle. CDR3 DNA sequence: TGTGCCATCAGTGAGGGGCAGGGGACAATCTATGGCTACACCTTC. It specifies CAISEGQGTIYGYTF.

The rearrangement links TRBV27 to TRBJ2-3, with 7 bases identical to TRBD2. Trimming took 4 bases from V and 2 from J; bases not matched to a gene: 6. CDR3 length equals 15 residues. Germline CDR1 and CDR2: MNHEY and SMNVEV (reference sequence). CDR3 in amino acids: CASSYSGGSTDTQYF. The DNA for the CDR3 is TGTGCCAGCAGTTATTCCGGGGGGTCCACAGATACGCAGTATTTT.

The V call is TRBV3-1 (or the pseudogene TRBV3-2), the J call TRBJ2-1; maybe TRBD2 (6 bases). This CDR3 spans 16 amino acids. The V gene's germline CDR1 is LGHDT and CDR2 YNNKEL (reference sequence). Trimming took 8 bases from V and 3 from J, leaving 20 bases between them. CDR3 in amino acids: CASGRTGTQFYNEQFF. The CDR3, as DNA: TGTGCCAGCGGCCGAACCGGGACTCAATTCTACAATGAGCAGTTCTTC.

CDR3 sequence (DNA): TGTGCCAGCAGCCCTTTGTGGGGGGACAGGGGGTCACCCCTCCACTTT. Translation gives CASSPLWGDRGSPLHF. V gene TRBV11-2 combines with J gene TRBJ1-6, with 11 bases fitting TRBD1. V lost 5 bases and J lost 10; bases outside the gene matches: 10. The germline V gene encodes CDR1 SGHAT and CDR2 FQNNGV. This CDR3 contains 16 residues.

The chain's CDR3 is CASSLSGQGAKIYEQYF. The CDR3, as DNA: TGTGCCAGCAGTTTATCTGGGCAGGGGGCGAAGATCTACGAGCAGTACTTC. This rearrangement joins TRBV27 to TRBJ2-7; 8 bases align to TRBD1. CDR3 size: 17 residues. V dropped 0 bases and J dropped 3; count of bases not matched to a gene: 10. Germline V gene data show CDR1 as MNHEY and CDR2 as SMNVEV (reference sequence).

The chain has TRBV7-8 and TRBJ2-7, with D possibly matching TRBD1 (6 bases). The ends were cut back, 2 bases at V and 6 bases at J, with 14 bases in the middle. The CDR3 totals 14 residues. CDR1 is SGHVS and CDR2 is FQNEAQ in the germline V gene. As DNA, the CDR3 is TGTGCCAGCAGCTTATTAACAGGGTACGGCGAGCAGTACTTC. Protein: CASSLLTGYGEQYF.

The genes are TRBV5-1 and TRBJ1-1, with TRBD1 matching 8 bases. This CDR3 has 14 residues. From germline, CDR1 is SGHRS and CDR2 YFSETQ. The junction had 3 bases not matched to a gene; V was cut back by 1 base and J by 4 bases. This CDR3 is CASSLTGGPTEAFF. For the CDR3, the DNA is TGCGCCAGCAGCTTGACAGGGGGGCCCACTGAAGCTTTCTTT.

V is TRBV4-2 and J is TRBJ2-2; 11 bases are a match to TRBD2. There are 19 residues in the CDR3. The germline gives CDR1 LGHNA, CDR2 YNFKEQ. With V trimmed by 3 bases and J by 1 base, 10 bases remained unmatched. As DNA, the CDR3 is TGTGCCAGCAGCCACCCCTTAGCGGGGGGGACGTTGAACACCGGGGAGCTGTTTTTT. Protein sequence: CASSHPLAGGTLNTGELFF.

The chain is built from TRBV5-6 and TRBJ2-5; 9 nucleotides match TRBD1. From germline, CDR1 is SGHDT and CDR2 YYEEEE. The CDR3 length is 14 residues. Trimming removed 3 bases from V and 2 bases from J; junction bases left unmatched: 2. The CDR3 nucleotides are TGTGCCAGCAGCTGGGGGACAGGGCAAGAGACCCAGTACTTC. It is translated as CASSWGTGQETQYF.

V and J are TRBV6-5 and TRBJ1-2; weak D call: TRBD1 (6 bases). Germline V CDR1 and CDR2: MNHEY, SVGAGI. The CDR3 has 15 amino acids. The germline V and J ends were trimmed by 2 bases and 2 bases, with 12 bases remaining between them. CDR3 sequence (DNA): TGTGCCAGCAGTTACGGGACAAGAGGAAACTATGGCTACACCTTC. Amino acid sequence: CASSYGTRGNYGYTF.

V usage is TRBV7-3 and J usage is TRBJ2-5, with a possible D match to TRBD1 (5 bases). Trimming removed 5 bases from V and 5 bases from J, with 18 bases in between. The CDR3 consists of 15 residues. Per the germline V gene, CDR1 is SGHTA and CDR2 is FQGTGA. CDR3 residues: CASSADSAVGETQYF. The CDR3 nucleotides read TGTGCCAGCAGCGCAGACAGTGCCGTGGGTGAGACCCAGTACTTC. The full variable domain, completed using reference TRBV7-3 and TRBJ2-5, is GAGVSQTPSNKVTEKGKYVELRCDPISGHTALYWYRQSLGQGPEFLIYFQGTGAADDSGLPNDRFFAVRPEGSVSTLKIQRTERGDSAVYLCASSADSAVGETQYFGPGTRLLVL.

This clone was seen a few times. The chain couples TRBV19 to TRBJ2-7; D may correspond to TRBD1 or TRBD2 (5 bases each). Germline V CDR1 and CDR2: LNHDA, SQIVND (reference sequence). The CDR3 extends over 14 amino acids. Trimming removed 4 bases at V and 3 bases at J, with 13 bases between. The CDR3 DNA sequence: TGTGCCAGTAGTAGCCGGGACGGAAGCTACGAGCAGTACTTC. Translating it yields CASSSRDGSYEQYF.

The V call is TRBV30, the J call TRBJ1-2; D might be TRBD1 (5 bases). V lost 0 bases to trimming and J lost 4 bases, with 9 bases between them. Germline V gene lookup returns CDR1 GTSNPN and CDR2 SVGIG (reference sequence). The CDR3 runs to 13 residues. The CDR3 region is CAWSVPGSYGYTF. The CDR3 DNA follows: TGTGCCTGGAGTGTGCCAGGGAGCTATGGCTACACCTTC. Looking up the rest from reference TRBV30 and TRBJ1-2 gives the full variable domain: SQTIHQWPATLVQPVGSPLSLECTVEGTSNPNLYWYRQAAGRGLQLLFYSVGIGQISSEVPQNLSASRPQDRQFILSSKKLLLSDSGFYLCAWSVPGSYGYTFGSGTRLTVV.

The CDR3 sequence is CASSPGTGYNQPQHF. The DNA for the CDR3 is TGTGCCAGCAGCCCGGGGACAGGTTACAATCAGCCCCAGCATTTT. This chain links TRBV28 with TRBJ1-5, with 8 bases aligning to TRBD1. V lost 6 bases to trimming and J lost 3 bases; unmatched junction nucleotides: 7. Germline-derived CDR1 and CDR2 are MDHEN and SYDVKM. This CDR3 has 15 residues. The full variable domain, with the rest looked up from reference TRBV28 and TRBJ1-5, is DVKVTQSSRYLVKRTGEKVFLECVQDMDHENMFWYRQDPGLGLRLIYFSYDVKMKEKGDIPEGYSVSREKKERFSLILESASTNQTSMYLCASSPGTGYNQPQHFGDGTRLSIL.

In nucleotides, the CDR3 is TGTGCCAGTAGTAGAGTCCCGGGACAGGCGCATAGCAATCAGCCCCAGCATTTT. It specifies CASSRVPGQAHSNQPQHF. The chain links TRBV19 to TRBJ1-5, with TRBD1 matching 8 bases. In germline, CDR1 is LNHDA, CDR2 SQIVND (reference sequence). This CDR3 has 18 residues. V lost 4 bases to trimming and J lost 0 bases; unmatched junction nucleotides: 11.

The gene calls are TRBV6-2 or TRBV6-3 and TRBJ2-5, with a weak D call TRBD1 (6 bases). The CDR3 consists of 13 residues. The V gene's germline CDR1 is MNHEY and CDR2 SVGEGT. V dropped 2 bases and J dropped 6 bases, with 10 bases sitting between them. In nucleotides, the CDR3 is TGTGCCAGCAGTTACATAGGGACACAGACCCAGTACTTC. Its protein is CASSYIGTQTQYF.

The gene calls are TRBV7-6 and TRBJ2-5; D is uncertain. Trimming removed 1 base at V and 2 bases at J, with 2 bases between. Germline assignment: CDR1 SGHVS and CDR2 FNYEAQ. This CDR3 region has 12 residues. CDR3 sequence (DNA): TGTGCCAGCAGCTTAGATCAAGAGACCCAGTACTTC. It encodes CASSLDQETQYF.

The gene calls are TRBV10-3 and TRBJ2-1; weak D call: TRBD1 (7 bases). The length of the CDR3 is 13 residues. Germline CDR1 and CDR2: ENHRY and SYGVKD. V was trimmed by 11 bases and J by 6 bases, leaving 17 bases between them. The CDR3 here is CAPEGARGNEQFF. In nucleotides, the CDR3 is TGTGCCCCGGAGGGGGCGCGTGGCAATGAGCAGTTCTTC.

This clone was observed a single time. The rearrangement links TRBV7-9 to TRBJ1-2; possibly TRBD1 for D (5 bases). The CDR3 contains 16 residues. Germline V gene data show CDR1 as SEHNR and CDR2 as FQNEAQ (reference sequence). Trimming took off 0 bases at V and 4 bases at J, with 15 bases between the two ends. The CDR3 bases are TGTGCCAGCAGCTTAGCCAGGGATGCTTCGGGCTATGGCTACACCTTC. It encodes CASSLARDASGYGYTF.

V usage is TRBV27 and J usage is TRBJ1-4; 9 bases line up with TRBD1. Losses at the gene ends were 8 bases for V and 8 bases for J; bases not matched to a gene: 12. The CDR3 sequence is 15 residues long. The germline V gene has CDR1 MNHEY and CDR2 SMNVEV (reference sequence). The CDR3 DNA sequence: TGTGCCAGCTCTAGTCGGACAGGGGTTCGCGAAAAACTGTTTTTT. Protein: CASSSRTGVREKLFF.

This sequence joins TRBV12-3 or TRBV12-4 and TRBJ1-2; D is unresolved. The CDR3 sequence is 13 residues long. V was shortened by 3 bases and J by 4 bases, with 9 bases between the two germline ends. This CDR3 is CASSFTIAYGYTF. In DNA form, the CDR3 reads TGTGCCAGCAGTTTTACCATCGCCTATGGCTACACCTTC.

The CDR3 DNA is TGTGCCAGCTCACCGCCCACCGGGACGGGGAACACCGGGGAGCTGTTTTTT. As protein: CASSPPTGTGNTGELFF. The chain couples TRBV18 to TRBJ2-2; D tentatively reads TRBD1 or TRBD2 (5 bases each). Between the trimmed V and J ends, which lost 3 bases and 1 base, there was a span of 15 bases. This CDR3 has 17 amino acids. CDR1 is KGHSH and CDR2 is LQKENI in the germline V gene.

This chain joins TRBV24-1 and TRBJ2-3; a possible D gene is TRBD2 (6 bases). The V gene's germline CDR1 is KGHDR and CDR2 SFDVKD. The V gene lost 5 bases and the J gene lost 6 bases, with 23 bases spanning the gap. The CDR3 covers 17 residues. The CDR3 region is CATSGPSESLNSDTQYF. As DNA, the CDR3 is TGTGCCACCAGTGGTCCTAGCGAGTCGTTAAATTCCGATACGCAGTATTTT.

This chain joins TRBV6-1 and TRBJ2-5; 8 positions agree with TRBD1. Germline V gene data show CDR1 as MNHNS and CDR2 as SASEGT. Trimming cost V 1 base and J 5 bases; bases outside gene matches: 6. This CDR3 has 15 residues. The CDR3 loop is CASSEGRGRMETQYF. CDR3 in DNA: TGTGCCAGCAGTGAAGGCAGGGGGCGCATGGAGACCCAGTACTTC.

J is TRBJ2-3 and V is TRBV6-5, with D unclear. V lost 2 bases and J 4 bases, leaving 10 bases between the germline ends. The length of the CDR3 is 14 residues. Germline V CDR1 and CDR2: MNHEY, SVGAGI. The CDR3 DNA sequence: TGTGCCAGCAGTTACCGTAGTGTTTCAGATACGCAGTATTTT. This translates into CASSYRSVSDTQYF.

Written as DNA, the CDR3 is TGCGCCAGCAGCTTCCAGGGTGCTGGTGAGACCCAGTACTTC. It specifies CASSFQGAGETQYF. The gene calls are TRBV5-1 and TRBJ2-5; D may be TRBD1 (5 bases). This CDR3 spans 14 amino acids. V lost 2 bases and J 5 bases, leaving 13 bases between the germline ends. Germline V gives CDR1 SGHRS, CDR2 YFSETQ.

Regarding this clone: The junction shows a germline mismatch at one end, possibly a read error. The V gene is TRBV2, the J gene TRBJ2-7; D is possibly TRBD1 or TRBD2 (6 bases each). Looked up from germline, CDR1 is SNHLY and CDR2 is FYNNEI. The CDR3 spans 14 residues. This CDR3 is CARSGGRNSYEQYF. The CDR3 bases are TGTGCCAGAAGTGGGGGGCGAAACTCCTACGAGCAGTACTTC.

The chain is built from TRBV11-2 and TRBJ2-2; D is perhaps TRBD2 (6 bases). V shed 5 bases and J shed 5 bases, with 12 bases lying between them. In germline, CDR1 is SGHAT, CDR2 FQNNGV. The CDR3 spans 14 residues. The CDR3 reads CASSPRLGTGELFF. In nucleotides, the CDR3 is TGTGCCAGCAGCCCTAGACTAGGGACCGGGGAGCTGTTTTTT.